The next 27 T cell receptor beta chains were all read from a single sample in a study of Ad26.COV2.S vaccination and SARS-CoV-2 variants (dated by TCRdb to the early 2020s). The sample's treatment or condition label is to be understood as: over 15 received Ad26.COV2.S at low or high dose, single or two shots; 5 received placebo; per-sample allocation not given. For vaccine and placebo recipients, repertoires were sequenced using samples collected on day 63 after the first injection. The library came from the immunoSEQ multiplex PCR assay. TCRdb's version of the immuneACCESS table is confined to in-frame rearrangements and falls short of the full clone set. An unresolved V gene accounts for under half of the shortfall where checked; the remainder is of unknown origin. The sample profile shows some 460,000 clones; roughly nine tenths of them were found once. The ten largest clonotypes hold 1.7% of the sample.

The specimen comprised peripheral blood, sampled in a trial of Ad26.COV2.S vaccine versus placebo. The origin of the receptors is a person between 18 and 65 years old who received the Ad26.COV2.S COVID-19 vaccine or a placebo.

This chain uses TRBV5-1 with TRBJ2-2, with D unclear. Germline V gives CDR1 SGHRS, CDR2 YFSETQ. The CDR3 extends over 15 amino acids. With 0 bases removed from V and 0 bases from J, the gap between germline ends came to 6 bases. The CDR3 nucleotides read TGCGCCAGCAGCTTGGAGTTCGCGAACACCGGGGAGCTGTTTTTT. It codes for CASSLEFANTGELFF. The full variable domain, with the rest looked up from reference TRBV5-1 and TRBJ2-2, is KAGVTQTPRYLIKTRGQQVTLSCSPISGHRSVSWYQQTPGQGLQFLFEYFSETQRNKGNFPGRFSGRQFSNSRSEMNVSTLELGDSALYLCASSLEFANTGELFFGEGSRLTVL.

The J gene is TRBJ2-3, the V gene TRBV5-1; D perhaps matches TRBD2 (6 bases). CDR3 length: 15 residues. The germline gives CDR1 SGHRS, CDR2 YFSETQ. The V end was cut by 0 bases, the J end by 6 bases, with 14 bases between. CDR3 bases: TGCGCCAGCAGCTTGGCGGCGGGGAAGGCGGATACGCAGTATTTT. Its translation is CASSLAAGKADTQYF.

CDR3 region: CASSLSRVGGYTF. The CDR3 nucleotides are TGTGCCAGCAGCTTGTCAAGGGTTGGGGGCTACACCTTC. The chain combines TRBV5-6 with TRBJ1-2; D is unclear. The CDR3 contains 13 residues. Looked up from germline, CDR1 is SGHDT and CDR2 is YYEEEE. Trimming shortened V by 1 base and J by 8 bases, and 12 bases separated the two germline ends.

The chain recombines TRBV5-5 with TRBJ2-7; D is unclear. The CDR3 runs to 12 residues. Germline V gives CDR1 SGHKS, CDR2 YYEKEE (reference sequence). With 3 bases removed from V and 6 bases from J, the gap between germline ends came to 10 bases. This chain's CDR3 is CASSYQVSEQYF. CDR3 in DNA: TGTGCCAGCAGCTACCAGGTTTCCGAGCAGTACTTC.

V gene TRBV6-5 combines with J gene TRBJ1-3; D unresolved. Germline V CDR1 and CDR2: MNHEY, SVGAGI. Trimming removed 7 bases at V and 0 bases at J, with 13 bases between. CDR3 length: 15 residues. The CDR3 loop reads CASIRGHNSGNTIYF. In DNA, the CDR3 is TGTGCCAGCATTAGAGGGCACAACTCTGGAAACACCATATATTTT.

CDR3 protein: CASSQRYGYTF. For the CDR3, the DNA is TGTGCCAGCAGCCAAAGGTATGGCTACACCTTC. This chain uses TRBV3-1 (or the pseudogene TRBV3-2) with TRBJ1-2; D uncertain. Trimming shortened V by 2 bases and J by 5 bases, and 3 bases separated the two germline ends. The CDR3 loop spans 11 amino acids. Per germline, CDR1 LGHDT and CDR2 YNNKEL (reference sequence).

This clone has just one count. The CDR3 DNA follows: TGTGCCAGCAGCGACCAGGGGAGTGGCTACACCTTC. Residues: CASSDQGSGYTF. J is TRBJ1-2 and V is TRBV9, with D possibly matching TRBD1 (6 bases). Germline loops: CDR1 SGDLS, CDR2 YYNGEE. The V and J ends lost 3 bases and 7 bases respectively, with 10 bases between them. This CDR3 region has 12 residues.

J is TRBJ1-1 and V is TRBV18; TRBD1 matches at 8 bases. Germline V gene lookup returns CDR1 KGHSH and CDR2 LQKENI. The CDR3 length is 15 residues. V shed 6 bases and J 6 bases; nucleotides not matched to a gene: 12. The DNA for the CDR3 is TGTGCCAGCTCGCCAGGGCTAGACAGGGGTTCTGAAGCTTTCTTT. This encodes CASSPGLDRGSEAFF.

This rearrangement joins TRBV7-3 to TRBJ1-5; no clear D gene. Between the trimmed V and J ends, which lost 11 bases and 9 bases, there was a span of 8 bases. This CDR3 region has 9 residues. The germline gives CDR1 SGHTA, CDR2 FQGTGA. The CDR3 DNA is TGTGCCCCTGCTCGGCCCCAGCATTTT. This sequence encodes CAPARPQHF.

The chain has TRBV18 and TRBJ1-1, with D hard to call. CDR1 KGHSH and CDR2 LQKENI come from the germline V gene. V lost 2 bases to trimming and J lost 3 bases, with 10 bases between them. The CDR3 extends over 14 amino acids. CDR3 DNA sequence: TGTGCCAGCTCACCAGGGCCTCGGGACACTGAAGCTTTCTTT. Translating gives CASSPGPRDTEAFF.

V is TRBV7-9 and J is TRBJ2-7; D gene uncertain. CDR3 size: 14 residues. Germline-derived CDR1 and CDR2 are SEHNR and FQNEAQ (reference sequence). The V end lost 1 base, the J end lost 4 bases, and 11 bases lay between the germline ends. The CDR3 spells CASSLESWTYEQYF. CDR3 DNA sequence: TGTGCCAGCAGCTTAGAGTCCTGGACGTACGAGCAGTACTTC. Full variable domain (outside the CDR3, taken from reference TRBV7-9 and TRBJ2-7): DTGVSQNPRHKITKRGQNVTFRCDPISEHNRLYWYRQTLGQGPEFLTYFQNEAQLEKSRLLSDRFSAERPKGSFSTLEIQRTEQGDSAMYLCASSLESWTYEQYFGPGTRLTVT.

The chain joins TRBV6-2 or TRBV6-3 to TRBJ1-3; D is unresolved. This CDR3 contains 15 residues. Germline CDR1 and CDR2: MNHEY and SVGEGT. V was clipped by 2 bases and J by 0 bases, with 8 bases between them. The CDR3 bases are TGTGCCAGCAGTTACGGGGATGCCTCTGGAAACACCATATATTTT. Protein sequence: CASSYGDASGNTIYF.

The chain combines TRBV2 with TRBJ2-7; D might be TRBD2 (5 bases). V was pared by 6 bases and J by 6 bases, with 24 bases between. CDR1 and CDR2 (germline): SNHLY, FYNNEI. The CDR3 consists of 16 residues. CDR3 DNA: TGTGCCAGCAGCGACGGTATCGTAGCGTCACCCCTCGAGCAGTACTTC. Its translation: CASSDGIVASPLEQYF. The full variable domain, in which reference TRBV2 and TRBJ2-7 provide the parts outside the CDR3, is EPEVTQTPSHQVTQMGQEVILRCVPISNHLYFYWYRQILGQKVEFLVSFYNNEISEKSEIFDDQFSVERPDGSNFTLKIRSTKLEDSAMYFCASSDGIVASPLEQYFGPGTRLTVT.

V usage is TRBV3-1 (or the pseudogene TRBV3-2) and J usage is TRBJ1-1; TRBD1 is a possible D gene (5 bases). V was clipped by 1 base and J by 11 bases, with 20 bases between them. CDR3 length: 15 residues. Per the germline V gene, CDR1 is LGHDT and CDR2 is YNNKEL (reference sequence). In DNA, the CDR3 is TGTGCCAGCAGCCAAGGGCGGGGGATGTTAGCGATGGCTTTCTTT. This codes for CASSQGRGMLAMAFF.

The CDR3 protein is CASSRLGGVSGNTIYF. CDR3 DNA sequence: TGTGCCAGCAGCCGCCTCGGGGGGGTCTCTGGAAACACCATATATTTT. V gene TRBV4-2 combines with J gene TRBJ1-3, with D perhaps matching TRBD1 (5 bases). The CDR3 consists of 16 residues. CDR1 LGHNA and CDR2 YNFKEQ come from the germline V gene. V was pared by 4 bases and J by 0 bases, with 13 bases between.

The chain recombines TRBV4-2 with TRBJ1-3; 9 bases fit TRBD1. Trimming at V came to 0 bases and at J to 0 bases, leaving 3 bases not matched to a gene. The CDR3 is 17 amino acids. The germline V gene has CDR1 LGHNA and CDR2 YNFKEQ. The DNA of the CDR3 is TGTGCCAGCAGCCAAGATTGGACAGGGGCCTCTGGAAACACCATATATTTT. Translation: CASSQDWTGASGNTIYF.

The CDR3 coding sequence is TGCGCCAGCAGCCAAGATCCCCCAGGAGGTACAAATCAGCCCCAGCATTTT. This codes for CASSQDPPGGTNQPQHF. This chain connects TRBV4-3 to TRBJ1-5; no reliable D call. This CDR3 region has 17 residues. Trimming pared 0 bases from V and 4 bases from J, leaving 16 bases between. Germline V CDR1 and CDR2: LGHNA, YSLEER.

The V gene is TRBV5-4, the J gene TRBJ2-5; a possible D gene is TRBD2 (5 bases). CDR3 length: 14 residues. Germline assignment: CDR1 SGHNT and CDR2 YYREEE (reference sequence). V lost 0 bases and J 3 bases, leaving 9 bases between the germline ends. The CDR3 nucleotides are TGTGCCAGCAGCTTGGGAGCGGAGAAAGAGACCCAGTACTTC. Translated: CASSLGAEKETQYF.

The rearrangement links TRBV7-8 to TRBJ2-3; 7 nucleotides align to TRBD1. V trimming: 1 base; J trimming: 0 bases; junction bases outside the gene matches: 4. The CDR3 extends over 16 amino acids. Germline loops: CDR1 SGHVS, CDR2 FQNEAQ. The CDR3 nucleotides read TGTGCCAGCAGCTTAGGGACAGGAACTAGCACAGATACGCAGTATTTT. Translation: CASSLGTGTSTDTQYF.

Concerning this clone: Other DNA sequences in this sample translate to the same CDR3. This rearrangement joins TRBV6-5 to TRBJ1-1; D unclear. Germline V gene sequence: CDR1 MNHEY, CDR2 SVGAGI. Between the trimmed V and J ends, which lost 2 bases and 0 bases, there was a span of 7 bases. The CDR3 has 14 residues. CDR3: CASSYDTLNTEAFF. The CDR3 DNA is TGTGCCAGCAGTTACGATACCTTGAACACTGAAGCTTTCTTT.

This clone was counted between two and nine times. The chain recombines TRBV13 with TRBJ1-1; 7 bases match TRBD1. CDR1 and CDR2 (germline): PRHDT, FYEKMQ (reference sequence). CDR3 length: 13 residues. J lost 11 bases, V lost 1 base, and 7 bases had no gene match. CDR3 nucleotides: TGTGCCAGCAGCTTAGTGGACGGACAGGAGGCTTTCTTT. This gives the protein CASSLVDGQEAFF.

This clone appeared a single time. V usage is TRBV19 and J usage is TRBJ2-7, with D hard to call. The CDR3 loop spans 15 amino acids. In germline, CDR1 is LNHDA, CDR2 SQIVND (reference sequence). V was pared by 6 bases and J by 5 bases, with 20 bases between. CDR3: CASSRVVGQFDEQYF. CDR3 nucleotides: TGTGCCAGTAGCCGAGTCGTAGGGCAGTTCGACGAGCAGTACTTC.

V gene TRBV3-1 (or the pseudogene TRBV3-2) combines with J gene TRBJ1-2; D gene unclear. The CDR3 totals 15 residues. V was trimmed by 1 base and J by 8 bases, leaving 17 bases between them. Germline CDR1 reads LGHDT; CDR2 reads YNNKEL (reference sequence). This CDR3 is CASSQGSILGAGYTF. The CDR3 region has the DNA TGTGCCAGCAGCCAAGGGTCCATTTTGGGCGCCGGCTACACCTTC.

The V and J genes are TRBV4-1 and TRBJ2-3, with D possibly TRBD2 on 6 matching bases. The CDR3 totals 14 residues. The V end was cut by 1 base, the J end by 8 bases, with 13 bases between. The V gene's germline CDR1 is MGHRA and CDR2 YSYEKL. CDR3 sequence reads: CASSQATSVGTQYF. CDR3 nucleotides: TGCGCCAGCAGCCAAGCGACTAGTGTAGGTACGCAGTATTTT.

The chain recombines TRBV12-3 or TRBV12-4 with TRBJ2-5; D unclear. With 8 bases removed from V and 6 bases from J, the gap between germline ends came to 10 bases. The CDR3 is 11 amino acids. The CDR3 is CASGVPQTQYF. For the CDR3, the DNA is TGTGCCAGCGGGGTCCCGCAGACCCAGTACTTC.

This chain uses TRBV7-9 with TRBJ2-2, with D hard to call. Germline V CDR1 and CDR2: SEHNR, FQNEAQ (reference sequence). V lost 2 bases, J lost 5 bases, and 9 bases lay in between. This CDR3 is 14 amino acids long. The CDR3 region has the DNA TGTGCCAGCAGCTTACTGACAACGACCGGGGAGCTGTTTTTT. It is translated as CASSLLTTTGELFF.

The chain recombines TRBV6-6 with TRBJ1-1; 8 bases are shared with TRBD1. The V and J ends lost 6 bases and 0 bases, in that order; junction bases with no gene match: 9. Germline assignment: CDR1 MNHNY and CDR2 SVGAGI (reference sequence). The CDR3 has 16 amino acids. The CDR3 DNA reads as TGTGCCAGCAGGAAAGGACAGGGACCCATGAACACTGAAGCTTTCTTT. Translating it yields CASRKGQGPMNTEAFF.